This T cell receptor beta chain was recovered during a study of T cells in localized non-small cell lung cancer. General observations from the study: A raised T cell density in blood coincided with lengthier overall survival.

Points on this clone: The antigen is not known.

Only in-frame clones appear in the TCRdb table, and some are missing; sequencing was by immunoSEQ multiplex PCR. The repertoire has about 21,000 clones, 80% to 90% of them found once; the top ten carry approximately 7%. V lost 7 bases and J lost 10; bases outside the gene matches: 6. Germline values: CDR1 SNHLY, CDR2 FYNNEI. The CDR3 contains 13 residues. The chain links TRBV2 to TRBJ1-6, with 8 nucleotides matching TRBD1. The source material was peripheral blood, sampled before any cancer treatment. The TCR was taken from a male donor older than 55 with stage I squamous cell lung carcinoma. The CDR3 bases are TGTGCCAGCAACCGGGACAGGAACTCACCCCTCCACTTT. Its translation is CASNRDRNSPLHF.